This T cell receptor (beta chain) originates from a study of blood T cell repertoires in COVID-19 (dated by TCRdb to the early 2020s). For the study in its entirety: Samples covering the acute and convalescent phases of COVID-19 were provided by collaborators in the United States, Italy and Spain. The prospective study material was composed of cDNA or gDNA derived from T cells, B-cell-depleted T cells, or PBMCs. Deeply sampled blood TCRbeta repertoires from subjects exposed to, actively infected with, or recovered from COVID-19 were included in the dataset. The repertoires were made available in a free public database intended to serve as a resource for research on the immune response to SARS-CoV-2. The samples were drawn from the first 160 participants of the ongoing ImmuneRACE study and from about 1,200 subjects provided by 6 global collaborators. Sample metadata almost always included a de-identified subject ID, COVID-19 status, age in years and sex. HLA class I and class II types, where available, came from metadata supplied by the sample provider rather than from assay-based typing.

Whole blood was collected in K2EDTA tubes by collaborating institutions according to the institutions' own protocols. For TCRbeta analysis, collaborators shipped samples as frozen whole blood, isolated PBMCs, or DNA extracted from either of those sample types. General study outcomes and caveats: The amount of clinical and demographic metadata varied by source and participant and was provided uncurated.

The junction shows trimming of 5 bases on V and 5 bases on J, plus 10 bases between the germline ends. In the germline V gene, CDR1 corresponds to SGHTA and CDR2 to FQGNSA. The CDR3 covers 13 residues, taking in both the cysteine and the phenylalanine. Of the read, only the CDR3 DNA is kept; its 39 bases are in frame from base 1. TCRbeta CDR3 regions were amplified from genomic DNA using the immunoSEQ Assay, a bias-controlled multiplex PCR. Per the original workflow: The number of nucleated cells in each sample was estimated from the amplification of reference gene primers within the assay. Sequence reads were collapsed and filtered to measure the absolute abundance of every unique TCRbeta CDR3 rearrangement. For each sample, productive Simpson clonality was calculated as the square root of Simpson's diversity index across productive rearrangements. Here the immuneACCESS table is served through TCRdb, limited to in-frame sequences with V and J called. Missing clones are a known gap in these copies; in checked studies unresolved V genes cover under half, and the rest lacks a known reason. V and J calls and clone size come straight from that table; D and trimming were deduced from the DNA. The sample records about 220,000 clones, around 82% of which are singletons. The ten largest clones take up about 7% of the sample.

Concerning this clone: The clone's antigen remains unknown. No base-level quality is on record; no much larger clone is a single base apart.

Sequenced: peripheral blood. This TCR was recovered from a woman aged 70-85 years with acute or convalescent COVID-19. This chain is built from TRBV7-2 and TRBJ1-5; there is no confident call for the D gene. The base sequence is TGTGCCAGCAGCCCCCGTGCAGATCAGCCCCAGCATTTT. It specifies CASSPRADQPQHF.